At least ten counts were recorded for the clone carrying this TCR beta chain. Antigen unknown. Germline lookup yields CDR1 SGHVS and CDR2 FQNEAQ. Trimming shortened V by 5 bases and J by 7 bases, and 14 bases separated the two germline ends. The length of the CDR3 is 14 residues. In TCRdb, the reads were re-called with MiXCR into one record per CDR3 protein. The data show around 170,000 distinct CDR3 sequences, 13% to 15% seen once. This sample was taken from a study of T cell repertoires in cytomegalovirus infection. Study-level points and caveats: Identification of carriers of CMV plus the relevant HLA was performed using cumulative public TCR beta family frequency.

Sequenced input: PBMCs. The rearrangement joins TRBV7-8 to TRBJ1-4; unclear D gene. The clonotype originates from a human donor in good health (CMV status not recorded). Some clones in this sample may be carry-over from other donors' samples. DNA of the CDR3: TGTGCCAGCAGCCGATATTCCAGCTCTGAAAAACTGTTTTTT. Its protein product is CASSRYSSSEKLFF.